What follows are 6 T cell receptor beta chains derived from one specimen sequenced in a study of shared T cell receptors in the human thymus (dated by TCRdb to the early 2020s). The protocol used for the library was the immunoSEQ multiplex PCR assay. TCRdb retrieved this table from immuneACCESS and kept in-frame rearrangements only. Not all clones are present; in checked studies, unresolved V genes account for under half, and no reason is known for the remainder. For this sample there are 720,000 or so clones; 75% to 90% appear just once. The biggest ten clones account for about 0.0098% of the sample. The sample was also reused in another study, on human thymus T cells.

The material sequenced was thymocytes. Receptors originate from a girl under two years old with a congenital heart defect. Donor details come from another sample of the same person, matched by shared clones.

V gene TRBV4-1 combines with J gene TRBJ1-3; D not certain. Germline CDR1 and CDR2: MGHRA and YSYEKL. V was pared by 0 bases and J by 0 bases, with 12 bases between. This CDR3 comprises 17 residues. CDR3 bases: TGCGCCAGCAGCCAAGATATCGGAGGAGGCTCTGGAAACACCATATATTTT. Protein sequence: CASSQDIGGGSGNTIYF.

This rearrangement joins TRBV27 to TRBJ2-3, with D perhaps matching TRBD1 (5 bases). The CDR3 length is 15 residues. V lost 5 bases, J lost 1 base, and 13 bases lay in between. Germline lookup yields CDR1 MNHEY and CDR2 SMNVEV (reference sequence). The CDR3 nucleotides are TGTGCCAGCAGTCCTCAGGGAAAGGGCACAGATACGCAGTATTTT. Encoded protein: CASSPQGKGTDTQYF.

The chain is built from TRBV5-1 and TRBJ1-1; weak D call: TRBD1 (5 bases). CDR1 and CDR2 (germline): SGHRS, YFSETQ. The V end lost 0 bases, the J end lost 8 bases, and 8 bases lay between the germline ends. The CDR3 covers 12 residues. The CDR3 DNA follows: TGCGCCAGCAGCTTGGCTACAGGAGAAGCTTTCTTT. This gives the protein CASSLATGEAFF.

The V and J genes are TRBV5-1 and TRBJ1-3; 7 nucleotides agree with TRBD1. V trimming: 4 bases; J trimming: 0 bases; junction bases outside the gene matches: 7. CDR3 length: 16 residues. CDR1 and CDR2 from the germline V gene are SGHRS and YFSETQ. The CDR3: CASSPGTAHSGNTIYF. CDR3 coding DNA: TGCGCCAGCAGCCCAGGGACAGCCCACTCTGGAAACACCATATATTTT.

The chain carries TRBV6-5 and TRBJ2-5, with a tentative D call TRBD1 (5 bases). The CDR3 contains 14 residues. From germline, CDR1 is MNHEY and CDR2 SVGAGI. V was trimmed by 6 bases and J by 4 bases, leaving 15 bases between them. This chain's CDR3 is CASRSGVGRETQYF. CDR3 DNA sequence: TGTGCCAGCAGGAGTGGGGTGGGGCGAGAGACCCAGTACTTC.

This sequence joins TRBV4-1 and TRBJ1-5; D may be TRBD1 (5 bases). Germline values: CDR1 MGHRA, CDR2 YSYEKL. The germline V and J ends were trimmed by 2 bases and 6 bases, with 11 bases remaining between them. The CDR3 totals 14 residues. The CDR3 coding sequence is TGCGCCAGCAGCCAAAGCAGGGATAGTCAGCCCCAGCATTTT. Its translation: CASSQSRDSQPQHF.